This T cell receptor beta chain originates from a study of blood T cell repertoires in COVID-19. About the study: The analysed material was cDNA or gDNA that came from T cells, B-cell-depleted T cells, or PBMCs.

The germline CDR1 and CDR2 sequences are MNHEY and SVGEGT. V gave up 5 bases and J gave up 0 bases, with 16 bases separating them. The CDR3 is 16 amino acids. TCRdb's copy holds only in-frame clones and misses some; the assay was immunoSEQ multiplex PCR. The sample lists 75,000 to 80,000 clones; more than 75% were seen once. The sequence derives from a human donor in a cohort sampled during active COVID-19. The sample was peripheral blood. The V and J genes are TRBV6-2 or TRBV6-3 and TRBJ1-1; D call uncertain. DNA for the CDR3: TGTGCCAGCAGTAAGGTGGAGAATGCCATGAACACTGAAGCTTTCTTT. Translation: CASSKVENAMNTEAFF.